These T cell receptor beta chains were read from a single sample in a study of blood T cell repertoires in COVID-19. Generated by immunoSEQ multiplex PCR, the TCRdb table keeps only in-frame clones and is missing some. The data hold a few hundred thousand clones, with approximately 86% observed a single time. Sequencing was done on a sample of peripheral blood. These receptors originate from an older woman with active or convalescent COVID-19. The CDR3 runs from the conserved cysteine through the conserved F or W. A D gene is named only where the DNA matches it firmly. Size values are once, few and many counts, or a class for expanded clones, and some rows have none.

D gene: .
V gene: TRBV5-1
clone size: once
J gene: TRBJ1-5
CDR3 DNA: TGCGCCAGCAGCTTGGGCCAGGAGGGTCAGCCCCAGCATTTT
CDR3 protein: CASSLGQEGQPQHF

D gene: TRBD1
V gene: TRBV7-6
clone size: .
J gene: TRBJ2-5
CDR3 DNA: TGTGCCAGCAGCTTATCCGGACAGGGTCAAGAGACCCAGTACTTC
CDR3 protein: CASSLSGQGQETQYF

D gene: TRBD1
V gene: TRBV5-1
clone size: .
J gene: TRBJ1-1
CDR3 DNA: TGCGCCAGCAGCCCAACGTGGACAGGGGACACTGAAGCTTTCTTT
CDR3 protein: CASSPTWTGDTEAFF

D gene: .
V gene: TRBV5-1
clone size: .
J gene: TRBJ1-1
CDR3 DNA: TGCGCCAGCAGCTTGGCCCAGGGTGGGGCCTTTGAAGCTTTCTTT
CDR3 protein: CASSLAQGGAFEAFF

D gene: TRBD2
V gene: TRBV4-3
clone size: .
J gene: TRBJ2-3
CDR3 DNA: TGCGCCAGCAGCCAGAGCGGGGTTCGGGCAGATACGCAGTATTTT
CDR3 protein: CASSQSGVRADTQYF

D gene: .
V gene: TRBV4-2
clone size: .
J gene: TRBJ1-6
CDR3 DNA: TGTGCCAGCAGCCAAGAGGTTCGAGTAGGGGAGGTTTCACCCCTCCACTTT
CDR3 protein: CASSQEVRVGEVSPLHF

D gene: .
V gene: TRBV6-2/TRBV6-3
clone size: .
J gene: TRBJ2-5
CDR3 DNA: TGTGCCAGCAGCGTGCCCCTCGACTCAACCTATGGTCAAGAGACCCAGTACTTC
CDR3 protein: CASSVPLDSTYGQETQYF

D gene: TRBD1
V gene: TRBV18
clone size: .
J gene: TRBJ1-1
CDR3 DNA: TGTGCCAGCTCTCCCCACAGGGGGTACACTGAAGCTTTCTTT
CDR3 protein: CASSPHRGYTEAFF

D gene: .
V gene: TRBV7-9
clone size: .
J gene: TRBJ2-5
CDR3 DNA: TGTGCCAGCAGCCCCGGAGGAAAAGAGACCCAGTACTTC
CDR3 protein: CASSPGGKETQYF

D gene: .
V gene: TRBV5-5
clone size: .
J gene: TRBJ1-2
CDR3 DNA: TGTGCCAGCAGCTATCTCGGGGGAGGGGGAGGCTACACCTTC
CDR3 protein: CASSYLGGGGGYTF

D gene: .
V gene: TRBV3-1/TRBV3-2
clone size: once
J gene: TRBJ1-4
CDR3 DNA: TGTGCCAGCAGCCAGACGGGGGGGGCAGGTGAAAAACTGTTTTTT
CDR3 protein: CASSQTGGAGEKLFF

D gene: TRBD2
V gene: TRBV10-3
clone size: .
J gene: TRBJ2-1
CDR3 DNA: TGTGCCATCAGTGAGTCGACTAGCGTCGATGAGCAGTTCTTC
CDR3 protein: CAISESTSVDEQFF

D gene: .
V gene: TRBV27
clone size: .
J gene: TRBJ2-7
CDR3 DNA: TGTGCCAGCAGTGGGAGGGGGTTATCCTACGAGCAGTACTTC
CDR3 protein: CASSGRGLSYEQYF

D gene: .
V gene: TRBV27
clone size: .
J gene: TRBJ2-7
CDR3 DNA: TGTGCCAGCAGTTTACCGGGGAGCTACGAGCAGTACTTC
CDR3 protein: CASSLPGSYEQYF

D gene: TRBD2
V gene: TRBV19
clone size: .
J gene: TRBJ2-5
CDR3 DNA: TGTGCCAGTAGTGTCCTAGCGGGGGATCCAAGGACCCAGTACTTC
CDR3 protein: CASSVLAGDPRTQYF

D gene: TRBD1
V gene: TRBV5-3
clone size: .
J gene: TRBJ2-3
CDR3 DNA: TGTGCCAACACGGACAGGGTAACAGATACGCAGTATTTT
CDR3 protein: CANTDRVTDTQYF

D gene: .
V gene: TRBV19
clone size: .
J gene: TRBJ1-2
CDR3 DNA: TGTGCCAGTAAGGGCCCCTCGGGGAACGGCTACACCTTC
CDR3 protein: CASKGPSGNGYTF

D gene: .
V gene: TRBV3-1/TRBV3-2
clone size: .
J gene: TRBJ1-3
CDR3 DNA: TGTGCCAGCAGCCAAGGCGGGGCAGCTGGAAACACCATATATTTT
CDR3 protein: CASSQGGAAGNTIYF

D gene: .
V gene: TRBV2
clone size: .
J gene: TRBJ1-2
CDR3 DNA: TGTGCCTCCGCCGGAGACAGCTATGGCTACACCTTC
CDR3 protein: CASAGDSYGYTF

D gene: TRBD1
V gene: TRBV5-1
clone size: .
J gene: TRBJ2-7
CDR3 DNA: TGCGCCAGCAGCTTGCGGACAGGGGGCGGCGAGCAGTACTTC
CDR3 protein: CASSLRTGGGEQYF

D gene: TRBD2
V gene: TRBV19
clone size: .
J gene: TRBJ2-7
CDR3 DNA: TGTGCCAGTAGTCCCCGCGGGGGAAACTCCTACGAGCAGTACTTC
CDR3 protein: CASSPRGGNSYEQYF

D gene: .
V gene: TRBV2
clone size: .
J gene: TRBJ2-3
CDR3 DNA: TGTGCCAGCCGGACAGAGCAGTTACTAGATACGCAGTATTTT
CDR3 protein: CASRTEQLLDTQYF

D gene: TRBD1
V gene: TRBV11-2
clone size: .
J gene: TRBJ1-2
CDR3 DNA: TGTGCCAGCAGCCGTTTTCTCAGGGGGGAATCCTATGGCTACACCTTC
CDR3 protein: CASSRFLRGESYGYTF

D gene: TRBD1
V gene: TRBV3-1/TRBV3-2
clone size: .
J gene: TRBJ1-2
CDR3 DNA: TGTGCCAGCCTTCGGACAGGGGATAATGGCTACACCTTC
CDR3 protein: CASLRTGDNGYTF

D gene: TRBD1
V gene: TRBV6-5
clone size: .
J gene: TRBJ1-1
CDR3 DNA: TGTGCCAGCAGTTATCGCACAGGGACAGGCACTGAAGCTTTCTTT
CDR3 protein: CASSYRTGTGTEAFF

D gene: .
V gene: TRBV9
clone size: .
J gene: TRBJ1-1
CDR3 DNA: TGTGCCAGCAGCGTTGGTTATGGGGGACTAATAATGAACACTGAAGCTTTCTTT
CDR3 protein: CASSVGYGGLIMNTEAFF

D gene: .
V gene: TRBV19
clone size: .
J gene: TRBJ1-1
CDR3 DNA: TGTGCCAGTAGTATACGGGGGTTGAGCATTGAAGCTTTCTTT
CDR3 protein: CASSIRGLSIEAFF

D gene: TRBD1
V gene: TRBV2
clone size: .
J gene: TRBJ1-5
CDR3 DNA: TGTGCCAGCAGTGATGTTGGGACAGGTGGGAATCAGCCCCAGCATTTT
CDR3 protein: CASSDVGTGGNQPQHF

D gene: .
V gene: TRBV9
clone size: once
J gene: TRBJ2-1
CDR3 DNA: TGTGCCAGCAGCGAGGGGGGAGGGGGACTCCTAGGCCTCAATGAGCAGTTCTTC
CDR3 protein: CASSEGGGGLLGLNEQFF

D gene: .
V gene: TRBV5-1
clone size: .
J gene: TRBJ1-2
CDR3 DNA: TGCGCCAGCAGCTTGGACAGGTTTGACAAATACTTC
CDR3 protein: CASSLDRFDKYF

D gene: TRBD1
V gene: TRBV2
clone size: .
J gene: TRBJ1-1
CDR3 DNA: TGTGCCAGCAGCTATATGGACAGGGCCAACACTGAAGCTTTCTTT
CDR3 protein: CASSYMDRANTEAFF

D gene: TRBD1
V gene: TRBV7-9
clone size: .
J gene: TRBJ1-4
CDR3 DNA: TGTGCCAGCAGCCAAGGACAGGTTAATGAAAAACTGTTTTTT
CDR3 protein: CASSQGQVNEKLFF

D gene: TRBD1
V gene: TRBV4-3
clone size: .
J gene: TRBJ1-2
CDR3 DNA: TGCGCCAGCAGCCAGACAGGGAACTATGGCTACACCTTC
CDR3 protein: CASSQTGNYGYTF

D gene: TRBD1
V gene: TRBV19
clone size: .
J gene: TRBJ1-2
CDR3 DNA: TGTGCCAGTAGTGGAGGACAGGGGAACTATGGCTACACCTTC
CDR3 protein: CASSGGQGNYGYTF

D gene: .
V gene: TRBV28
clone size: .
J gene: TRBJ1-4
CDR3 DNA: TGTGCCAGCAGCTCGACAGGCGCTAATGAAAAACTGTTTTTT
CDR3 protein: CASSSTGANEKLFF

D gene: .
V gene: TRBV5-1
clone size: .
J gene: TRBJ1-1
CDR3 DNA: TGCGCCAGCAGCTCACAGAGTAACACTGAAGCTTTCTTT
CDR3 protein: CASSSQSNTEAFF

D gene: .
V gene: TRBV19
clone size: .
J gene: TRBJ1-3
CDR3 DNA: TGTGCCAGTAGTATAGACAGGAACTCTGGAAACACCATATATTTT
CDR3 protein: CASSIDRNSGNTIYF

D gene: .
V gene: TRBV3-1/TRBV3-2
clone size: .
J gene: TRBJ1-2
CDR3 DNA: TGTGCCAGCAGCTCGACTCTTTCCTATGGCTACACCTTC
CDR3 protein: CASSSTLSYGYTF

D gene: .
V gene: TRBV19
clone size: few
J gene: TRBJ1-1
CDR3 DNA: TGTGCCAGTAGGGGCCGGGGGGGTCGTATAGAAGCTTTCTTT
CDR3 protein: CASRGRGGRIEAFF

D gene: TRBD1
V gene: TRBV4-2
clone size: few
J gene: TRBJ1-3
CDR3 DNA: TGTGCCAGCAGCCAAGTTGGGACAGGGAACACCATATATTTT
CDR3 protein: CASSQVGTGNTIYF

D gene: TRBD1
V gene: TRBV5-1
clone size: .
J gene: TRBJ1-2
CDR3 DNA: TGCGCCAGCAGCTTACAGGGGTATGATGGCTACACCTTC
CDR3 protein: CASSLQGYDGYTF

D gene: TRBD2
V gene: TRBV11-3
clone size: once
J gene: TRBJ2-1
CDR3 DNA: TGTGCCAGCAGCTTACCGGGGGGGTTTAGTGAGCAGTTCTTC
CDR3 protein: CASSLPGGFSEQFF